Presented here are 9 T cell receptor beta chains from one specimen sequenced in a study of Graves' ophthalmopathy and Graves' hyperthyroidism. From RNA, the CDR3 regions of TCR beta chains were amplified and sequenced. The first round was an RT-PCR with HTBI primers, and the second round was a multiplex PCR. MiXCR, run by TCRdb on the multiplex PCR reads, gives a single entry per CDR3 protein. The sample has almost 750,000 distinct CDR3 sequences, around 40% seen once. Sequences were obtained from peripheral blood. These receptors originate from an adult man with Graves' ophthalmopathy.

The rearrangement joins TRBV7-2 to TRBJ2-2, with 9 bases matching TRBD1. CDR1 SGHTA and CDR2 FQGNSA come from the germline V gene. The CDR3 sequence is 16 residues long. J lost 0 bases, V lost 4 bases, and 3 bases had no gene match. The CDR3: CASSWGQGANTGELFF. CDR3 bases: TGTGCCAGCAGCTGGGGACAGGGAGCGAACACCGGGGAGCTGTTTTTT.

This clonotype showed up many times. The chain links TRBV29-1 to TRBJ2-7, with D hard to call. From germline, CDR1 is SQVTM and CDR2 ANQGSEA. This CDR3 has 12 amino acids. The V gene lost 6 bases and the J gene lost 2 bases, with 11 bases spanning the gap. CDR3 sequence: CSVLVRAYEQYF. Here the CDR3 DNA reads TGCAGCGTATTAGTCCGGGCCTACGAGCAGTACTTC.

The V and J genes are TRBV7-9 and TRBJ2-5; D is perhaps TRBD2 (5 bases). V was pared by 6 bases and J by 4 bases, with 12 bases between. The length of the CDR3 is 13 residues. Germline assignment: CDR1 SEHNR and CDR2 FQNEAQ (reference sequence). CDR3 protein: CASSRPSSETQYF. The CDR3 coding sequence is TGTGCCAGCAGTAGACCTAGCTCAGAGACCCAGTACTTC.

V usage is TRBV6-1 and J usage is TRBJ1-3; D unclear. The germline gives CDR1 MNHNS, CDR2 SASEGT. V dropped 2 bases and J dropped 4 bases, with 9 bases sitting between them. This CDR3 has 14 residues. The CDR3 is CASSEQGFGNTIYF. In DNA form, the CDR3 reads TGTGCCAGCAGTGAACAAGGTTTCGGAAACACCATATATTTT.

The rearrangement links TRBV2 to TRBJ1-2; 9 nucleotides agree with TRBD1. The V gene's germline CDR1 is SNHLY and CDR2 FYNNEI. V lost 4 bases, J lost 10 bases, and 10 bases stayed unmatched. The CDR3 runs to 14 residues. The CDR3 region is CASSASPGQGTYTF. CDR3 DNA sequence: TGTGCCAGCAGTGCTAGCCCGGGACAGGGAACCTACACCTTC.

This clonotype was detected many times. The rearrangement links TRBV19 to TRBJ1-2; D remains ambiguous. The CDR3 covers 14 residues. Trimming removed 6 bases at V and 7 bases at J, with 18 bases between. CDR1 is LNHDA, CDR2 SQIVND, per germline (reference sequence). This CDR3 is CASSSGPLGTGYTF. For the CDR3, the DNA is TGTGCCAGTAGCTCCGGGCCTCTGGGTACTGGCTACACCTTC.

This clonotype occurred a few times. The chain uses TRBV5-1 and TRBJ2-6, with 8 bases identical to TRBD1. The CDR3 is 18 amino acids. V shed 4 bases, J shed 0 bases, and the junction held 9 bases outside the gene matches. Germline V gene sequence: CDR1 SGHRS, CDR2 YFSETQ. The CDR3 coding sequence is TGCGCCAGCAGCCCAGGACAGGGCCTAACCTCTGGGGCCAACGTCCTGACTTTC. It specifies CASSPGQGLTSGANVLTF.

This rearrangement joins TRBV7-9 to TRBJ2-7; D is possibly TRBD1 or TRBD2 (5 bases each). Deletions cut 6 bases from V and 5 bases from J, with 17 bases between. The CDR3 totals 14 residues. Germline loops: CDR1 SEHNR, CDR2 FQNEAQ (reference sequence). In nucleotides, the CDR3 is TGTGCCAGCAGTTATGACGACGGGGCGGACGAGCAGTACTTC. This gives the protein CASSYDDGADEQYF.

This rearrangement joins TRBV7-2 to TRBJ1-6; D remains ambiguous. The CDR3 runs to 15 residues. The germline V gene encodes CDR1 SGHTA and CDR2 FQGNSA. V lost 5 bases to trimming and J lost 8 bases, with 16 bases between them. CDR3 DNA sequence: TGTGCCAGCAGCCCCCAAAGGCCTATGGATTCACCCCTCCACTTT. Its protein is CASSPQRPMDSPLHF.